The 5 T cell receptor beta chains below come from one sample, sequenced in a study of Ad26.COV2.S vaccination and SARS-CoV-2 variants. Measured with immunoSEQ multiplex PCR; TCRdb has only the in-frame clones, and not every one. The data contain about 350,000 clones, 75% to 90% of them singletons. The treatment is: about 20 received Ad26.COV2.S at low or high dose, single or two shots; about 5 received placebo; per-sample allocation not given. Repertoires come from day 63 after the first vaccine or placebo injection. Here the sequenced sample was peripheral blood, taken in a trial of Ad26.COV2.S vaccine versus placebo. The receptors were sampled from a person between 18 and 65 years old who received the Ad26.COV2.S COVID-19 vaccine or a placebo.

This clone showed up just once. The chain carries TRBV9 and TRBJ2-3; D is tentatively TRBD1 or TRBD2 (5 bases each). Per germline, CDR1 SGDLS and CDR2 YYNGEE. Trimming removed 3 bases at V and 4 bases at J, with 15 bases between. This CDR3 has 15 residues. The CDR3 spells CASSARPGTSDTQYF. CDR3 nucleotides: TGTGCCAGCAGCGCCCGTCCCGGGACCTCAGATACGCAGTATTTT.

Written as DNA, the CDR3 is TGTGCCAGCAGCCCCAGGTGGACAGCGAACACCGGGGAGCTGTTTTTT. This gives the protein CASSPRWTANTGELFF. V usage is TRBV3-1 (or the pseudogene TRBV3-2) and J usage is TRBJ2-2; possibly TRBD1 for D (6 bases). V lost 4 bases, J lost 0 bases, and 12 bases lay in between. Germline CDR1 LGHDT, CDR2 YNNKEL (reference sequence). The CDR3 extends over 16 amino acids.

The V gene is TRBV19, the J gene TRBJ2-7; TRBD2 might be the D (7 bases). The CDR3 totals 14 residues. Trimming took 8 bases from V and 5 from J, leaving 19 bases between them. CDR1 LNHDA and CDR2 SQIVND come from the germline V gene (reference sequence). CDR3 residues: CASRGGQGVDEQYF. The CDR3 DNA follows: TGTGCCAGTCGCGGGGGCCAGGGAGTGGACGAGCAGTACTTC.

The gene calls are TRBV28 and TRBJ1-3; D is possibly TRBD1 (6 bases). The CDR3 is 15 residues long. The V end was cut by 3 bases, the J end by 3 bases, with 12 bases between. Germline loops: CDR1 MDHEN, CDR2 SYDVKM. This chain's CDR3 is CASSLRGASGNTIYF. DNA for the CDR3: TGTGCCAGCAGTTTGAGGGGGGCTAGTGGAAACACCATATATTTT.

This rearrangement joins TRBV19 to TRBJ2-5; tentative D call: TRBD1 (6 bases). Between the trimmed V and J ends, which lost 3 bases and 4 bases, there was a span of 15 bases. The CDR3 sequence is 15 residues long. The V gene's germline CDR1 is LNHDA and CDR2 SQIVND (reference sequence). CDR3 sequence (DNA): TGTGCCAGTAGTATTGGGGACACGAGACCAGAGACCCAGTACTTC. It translates to CASSIGDTRPETQYF.